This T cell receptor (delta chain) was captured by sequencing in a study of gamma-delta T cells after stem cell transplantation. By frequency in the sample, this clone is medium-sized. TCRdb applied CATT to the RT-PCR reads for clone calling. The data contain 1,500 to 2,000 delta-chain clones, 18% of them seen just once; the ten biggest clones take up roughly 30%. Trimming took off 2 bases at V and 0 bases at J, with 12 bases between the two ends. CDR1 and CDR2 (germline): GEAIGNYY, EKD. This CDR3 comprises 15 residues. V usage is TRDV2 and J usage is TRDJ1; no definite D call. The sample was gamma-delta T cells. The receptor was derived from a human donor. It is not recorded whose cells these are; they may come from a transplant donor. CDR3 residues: CACDSLGPNTDKLIF. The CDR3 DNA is TGTGCCTGTGACAGCCTAGGCCCCAACACCGATAAACTCATCTTT.